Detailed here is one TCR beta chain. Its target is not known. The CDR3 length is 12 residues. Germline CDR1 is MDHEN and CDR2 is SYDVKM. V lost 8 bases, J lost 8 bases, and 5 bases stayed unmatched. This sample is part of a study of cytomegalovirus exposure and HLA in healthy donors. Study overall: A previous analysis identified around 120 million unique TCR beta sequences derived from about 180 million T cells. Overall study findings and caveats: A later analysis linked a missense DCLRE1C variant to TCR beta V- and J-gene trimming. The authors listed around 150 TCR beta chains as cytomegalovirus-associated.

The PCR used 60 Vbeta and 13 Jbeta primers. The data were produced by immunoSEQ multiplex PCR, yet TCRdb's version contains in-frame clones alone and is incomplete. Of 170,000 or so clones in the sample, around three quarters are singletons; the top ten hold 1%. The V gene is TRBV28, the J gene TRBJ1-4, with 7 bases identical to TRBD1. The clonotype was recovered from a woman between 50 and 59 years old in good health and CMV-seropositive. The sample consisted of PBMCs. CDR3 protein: CASQTGFEKLFF. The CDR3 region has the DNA TGTGCCAGCCAGACAGGGTTCGAAAAACTGTTTTTT.